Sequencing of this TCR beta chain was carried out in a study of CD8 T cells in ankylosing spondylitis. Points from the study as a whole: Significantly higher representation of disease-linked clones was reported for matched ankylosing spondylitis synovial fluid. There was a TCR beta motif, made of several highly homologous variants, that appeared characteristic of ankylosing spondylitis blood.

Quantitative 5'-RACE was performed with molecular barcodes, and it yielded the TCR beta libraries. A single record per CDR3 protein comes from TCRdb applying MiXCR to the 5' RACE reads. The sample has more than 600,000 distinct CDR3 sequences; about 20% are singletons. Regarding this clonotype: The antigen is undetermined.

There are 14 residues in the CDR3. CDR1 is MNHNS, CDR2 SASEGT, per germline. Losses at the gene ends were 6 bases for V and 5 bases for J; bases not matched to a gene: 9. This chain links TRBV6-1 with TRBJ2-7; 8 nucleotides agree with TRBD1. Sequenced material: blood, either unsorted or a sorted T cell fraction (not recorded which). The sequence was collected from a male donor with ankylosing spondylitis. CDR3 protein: CASRTDRVRNEQYF. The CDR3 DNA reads TGTGCCAGCAGGACGGACAGGGTCCGTAACGAGCAGTACTTC.